The 10 T cell receptor beta chains presented below share a single source sample, sequenced in a study of cytomegalovirus exposure and HLA in healthy donors. The PCR ran on 60 Vbeta and 13 Jbeta primers. Measured with immunoSEQ multiplex PCR; TCRdb has only the in-frame clones, and not every one. The sample includes under 200,000 clones, roughly 80% seen only once; the top ten take around 1%. The sample taken for sequencing was PBMCs. The receptor set was obtained from a man younger than 40 in good health and CMV-seronegative.

The J gene is TRBJ1-6, the V gene TRBV11-3; 9 nucleotides line up with TRBD1. This CDR3 has 15 residues. With 1 base clipped from V and 7 bases from J, the junction kept 2 bases outside the gene matches. Germline V lookup: CDR1 SGHNT, CDR2 YENEEA. This chain's CDR3 is CASSLGQGVNSPLHF. The CDR3 region has the DNA TGTGCCAGCAGCTTAGGACAGGGGGTAAATTCACCCCTCCACTTT.

The rearrangement links TRBV14 to TRBJ1-3; no clear D gene. Germline V gene data show CDR1 as SGHDN and CDR2 as FVKESK. This CDR3 has 15 amino acids. V was shortened by 1 base and J by 4 bases, with 11 bases between the two germline ends. CDR3 nucleotides: TGTGCCAGCAGCCAAGGCTGGGCAGGAGGAAACACCATATATTTT. It encodes CASSQGWAGGNTIYF.

This chain joins TRBV5-1 and TRBJ2-3; D not resolved. V lost 0 bases and J lost 3, with 8 bases in between. The germline V gene encodes CDR1 SGHRS and CDR2 YFSETQ. The CDR3 is 14 amino acids. In DNA form, the CDR3 reads TGCGCCAGCAGCTTGGCCCAGGCGACAGATACGCAGTATTTT. The encoded protein is CASSLAQATDTQYF.

This chain connects TRBV6-1 to TRBJ1-6; D remains unclear. The germline V gene encodes CDR1 MNHNS and CDR2 SASEGT. With 2 bases removed from V and 8 bases from J, the gap between germline ends came to 10 bases. CDR3 length equals 14 residues. The CDR3 is CASSEQDSYSPLHF. In DNA, the CDR3 is TGTGCCAGCAGTGAACAGGACTCTTATTCACCCCTCCACTTT.

The chain recombines TRBV10-3 with TRBJ1-1; tentative D call: TRBD1 (6 bases). CDR3 size: 15 residues. Germline values: CDR1 ENHRY, CDR2 SYGVKD. Trimming left V 2 bases short and J 4 bases short, with 14 bases between. DNA of the CDR3: TGTGCCATCAGTGAGGGGGCAGGGGTGGGCACTGAAGCTTTCTTT. Protein sequence: CAISEGAGVGTEAFF.

The chain uses TRBV6-1 and TRBJ2-2; 8 bases fit TRBD2. V shed 4 bases, J shed 6 bases, and the junction held 4 bases outside the gene matches. Germline V lookup: CDR1 MNHNS, CDR2 SASEGT. This CDR3 spans 14 amino acids. The DNA of the CDR3 is TGTGCCAGCAGTGGCGGGGGGCCCCCCGGGGAGCTGTTTTTT. Amino acid sequence: CASSGGGPPGELFF.

V is TRBV2 and J is TRBJ1-5; 10 bases line up with TRBD1. CDR1 is SNHLY and CDR2 is FYNNEI in the germline V gene. Trimming took 7 bases from V and 6 from J; bases not matched to a gene: 6. The CDR3 has 14 amino acids. The CDR3 bases are TGTGCCAGCATGAGGGACAGGGGAGTTCAGCCCCAGCATTTT. It encodes CASMRDRGVQPQHF.

V and J are TRBV4-3 and TRBJ1-6; 9 bases map to TRBD1. The CDR3 extends over 15 amino acids. J lost 7 bases, V lost 2 bases, and 3 bases had no gene match. Germline lookup yields CDR1 LGHNA and CDR2 YSLEER. The CDR3 bases are TGCGCCAGCAGCCAAAGACAGGGGGGCAATTCACCCCTCCACTTT. Translation: CASSQRQGGNSPLHF.

The chain links TRBV2 to TRBJ2-2; unclear D gene. Germline values: CDR1 SNHLY, CDR2 FYNNEI. The CDR3 consists of 14 residues. V was clipped by 6 bases and J by 2 bases, with 10 bases between them. CDR3 loop: CASREIVNTGELFF. The CDR3 DNA is TGTGCCAGCAGGGAAATAGTTAACACCGGGGAGCTGTTTTTT.

The sample holds a few counts of this clone. The chain has TRBV7-9 and TRBJ2-1; D unclear. Trimming removed 2 bases from V and 4 bases from J, with 12 bases in between. CDR3 length: 15 residues. CDR1 is SEHNR and CDR2 is FQNEAQ in the germline V gene (reference sequence). In DNA, the CDR3 is TGTGCCAGCAGCTTAACAGATACTGCGTACAATGAGCAGTTCTTC. Protein sequence: CASSLTDTAYNEQFF.